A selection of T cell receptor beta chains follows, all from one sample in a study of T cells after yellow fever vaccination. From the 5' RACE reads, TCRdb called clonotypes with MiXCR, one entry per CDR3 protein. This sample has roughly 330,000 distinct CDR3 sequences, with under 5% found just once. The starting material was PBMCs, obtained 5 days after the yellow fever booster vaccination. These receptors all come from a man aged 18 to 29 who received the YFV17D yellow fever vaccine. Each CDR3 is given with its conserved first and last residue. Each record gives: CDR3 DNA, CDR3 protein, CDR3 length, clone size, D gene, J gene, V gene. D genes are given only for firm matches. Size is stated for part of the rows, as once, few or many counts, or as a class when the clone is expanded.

TGCGCCAGCAGCCAGGGGGAGGATACGCAGTATTTT	CASSQGEDTQYF	12	many	TRBD1	TRBJ2-3	TRBV5-1
TGTGCCAGCAGTGAAGCTGGTAAGGGGAGCTCCTACAATGAGCAGTTCTTC	CASSEAGKGSSYNEQFF	17	.	.	TRBJ2-1	TRBV6-1
TGTGCCAGCAGCGGAATCTCGGGGTGGGAGACCCAGTACTTC	CASSGISGWETQYF	14	many	.	TRBJ2-5	TRBV7-2
TGTGCCAGCAGCTTATGGGATCAGCCCCAGCATTTT	CASSLWDQPQHF	12	many	.	TRBJ1-5	TRBV7-2
TGCGCCAGCAGCTACTACGGGCACAGCTCCTACAATGAGCAGTTCTTC	CASSYYGHSSYNEQFF	16	.	.	TRBJ2-1	TRBV4-3
TGTGCCAGCAGTTCGTACACAACGACAGGGCATAACACCGGGGAGCTGTTTTTT	CASSSYTTTGHNTGELFF	18	many	TRBD1	TRBJ2-2	TRBV12-3/TRBV12-4
TGTGCCAGTAGTATGACCGGGAATTCTGGCTACACCTTC	CASSMTGNSGYTF	13	many	.	TRBJ1-2	TRBV19
TGTGCCAGTAGTATAGATCGGTGGTCCGCTCTCTACTATGAGCAGTTCTTC	CASSIDRWSALYYEQFF	17	.	.	TRBJ2-1	TRBV19
TGCAGTGCTGGAGACAGGAGGCAGCCCCAGCATTTT	CSAGDRRQPQHF	12	few	.	TRBJ1-5	TRBV20-1
TGTGCCAGCAGTCACGGCCACGAGCAGTACTTC	CASSHGHEQYF	11	few	.	TRBJ2-7	TRBV6-5
TGCGCCAGCGCTCCGAACGGGTACAATGAGCAGTTCTTC	CASAPNGYNEQFF	13	many	.	TRBJ2-1	TRBV5-1
TGTGCCAGCAGGTCTTGGTACCGGGACGTCTATAGTAATTCACCCCTCCACTTT	CASRSWYRDVYSNSPLHF	18	few	.	TRBJ1-6	TRBV5-6
TGCGCCAGCAGCCAAGAGCCGGTTCGGGGGACAGATACGCAGTATTTT	CASSQEPVRGTDTQYF	16	few	.	TRBJ2-3	TRBV4-1
TGTGCCAGCAGCACCGACAAGGGGTATGGTAATGAGCAGTTCTTC	CASSTDKGYGNEQFF	15	many	.	TRBJ2-1	TRBV12-3/TRBV12-4
TGTGCCAGCAGCTTGCGCAGGGGGACAGAAAAAAAACTGTTTTTT	CASSLRRGTEKKLFF	15	many	TRBD1	TRBJ1-4	TRBV14
TGTGCCAGCTCCCTGGTCAGGGCGAACACTGAAGCTTTCTTT	CASSLVRANTEAFF	14	few	.	TRBJ1-1	TRBV18